This T cell receptor (beta chain) was documented in a study of blood T cell repertoires in COVID-19. In the study overall: All recovered Cohort 3 donors got two negative PCRs, got clearance, or saw symptom resolution. COVID-19 samples collected from the United States, Italy and Spain covered acute and convalescent phases. PBMCs, B-cell-depleted T cells, or T cells were the source of the cDNA or gDNA that made up the material.

Germline values: CDR1 SNHLY, CDR2 FYNNEI. The CDR3 is made up of 14 amino acids. V gave up 8 bases and J gave up 0 bases; unmatched junction bases: 5. Only in-frame clones appear in the TCRdb table, and some are missing; sequencing was by immunoSEQ multiplex PCR. The sample has approximately 190,000 clones; roughly 86% are singletons. Cohorts were determined from participant-reported clinical history. Specimen: PBMCs or T cells enriched from blood (not recorded which). The TCR comes from a woman between 40 and 50 years old in a cohort exposed to, infected with or recovered from COVID-19 (not recorded which). The chain combines TRBV2 with TRBJ1-1; 8 positions match TRBD1. The CDR3 spells CASDRQGLNTEAFF. Here the CDR3 DNA reads TGTGCCAGCGACAGACAGGGGTTGAACACTGAAGCTTTCTTT.